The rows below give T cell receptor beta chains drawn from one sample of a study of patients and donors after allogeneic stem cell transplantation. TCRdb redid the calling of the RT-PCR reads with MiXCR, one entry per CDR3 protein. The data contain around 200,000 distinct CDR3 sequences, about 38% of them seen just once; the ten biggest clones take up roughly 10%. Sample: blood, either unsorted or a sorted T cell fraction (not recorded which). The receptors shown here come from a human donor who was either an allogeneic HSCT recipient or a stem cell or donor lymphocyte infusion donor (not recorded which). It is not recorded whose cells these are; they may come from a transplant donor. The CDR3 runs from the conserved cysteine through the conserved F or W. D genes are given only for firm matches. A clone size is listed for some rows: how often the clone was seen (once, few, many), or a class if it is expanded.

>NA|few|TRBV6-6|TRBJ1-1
CASSKTQNTEAFF
TGTGCCAGCAGTAAGACCCAGAACACTGAAGCTTTCTTT
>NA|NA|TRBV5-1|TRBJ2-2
CASSFGTGTPNTGELFF
TGCGCCAGCAGCTTTGGTACTGGGACACCGAACACCGGGGAGCTGTTTTTT
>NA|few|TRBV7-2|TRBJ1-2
CASSLGRNLNYGYTF
TGTGCCAGCAGCTTAGGGCGTAACCTTAACTATGGCTACACCTTC
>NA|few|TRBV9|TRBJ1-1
CASSVGAVNTEAFF
TGTGCCAGCAGCGTAGGGGCAGTGAACACTGAAGCTTTCTTT
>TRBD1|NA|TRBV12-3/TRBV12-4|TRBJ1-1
CASSVRDRVRAFF
TGTGCCAGCAGTGTCCGGGACAGGGTTCGGGCTTTCTTT
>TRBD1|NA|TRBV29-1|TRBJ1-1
CSVRRQGATEAFF
TGCAGCGTCCGCAGACAGGGGGCCACTGAAGCTTTCTTT
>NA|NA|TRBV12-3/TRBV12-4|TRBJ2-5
CASSLAQPTTQYF
TGTGCCAGCAGTTTAGCGCAACCGACGACCCAGTACTTC
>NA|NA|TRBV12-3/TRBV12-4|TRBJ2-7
CASSFNRVVYEQYF
TGTGCCAGCAGTTTCAACAGGGTGGTTTACGAGCAGTACTTC
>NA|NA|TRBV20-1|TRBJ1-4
CSATGQFANEKLFF
TGCAGTGCCACCGGACAGTTTGCTAATGAAAAACTGTTTTTT
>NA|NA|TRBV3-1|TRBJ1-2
CASSQVPGQLGPYGYTF
TGTGCCAGCAGCCAAGTCCCCGGTCAGCTGGGACCTTATGGCTACACCTTC
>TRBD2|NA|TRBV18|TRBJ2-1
CASSRLAGGPEQFF
TGTGCCAGCTCCCGACTAGCGGGGGGGCCTGAGCAGTTCTTC
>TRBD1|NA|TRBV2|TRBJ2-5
CASSGTGKETQYF
TGTGCCAGCAGTGGGACAGGGAAAGAGACCCAGTACTTC
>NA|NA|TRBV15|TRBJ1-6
CATSRQGHNSPLHF
TGTGCCACCAGCAGACAGGGGCATAATTCACCCCTCCACTTT
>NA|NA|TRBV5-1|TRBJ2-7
CASSQTAIPPYEQYF
TGCGCCAGCAGTCAAACGGCAATCCCTCCCTACGAGCAGTACTTC
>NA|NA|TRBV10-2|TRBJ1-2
CASSEGAGYTF
TGCGCCAGCAGTGAAGGCGCGGGCTACACCTTC
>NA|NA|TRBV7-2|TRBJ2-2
CASSLGQLNTGELFF
TGTGCCAGCAGCCTGGGACAACTGAACACCGGGGAGCTGTTTTTT
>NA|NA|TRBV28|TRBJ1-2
CASSRDPGHNYGYTF
TGTGCCAGCAGTAGGGACCCAGGGCATAACTATGGCTACACCTTC
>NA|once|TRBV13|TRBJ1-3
CASSSRQVSGNTIYF
TGTGCCAGCAGCTCGCGACAGGTCTCTGGAAACACCATATATTTT
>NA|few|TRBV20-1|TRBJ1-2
CSAREWEGGYTF
TGCAGTGCTAGAGAGTGGGAAGGGGGCTACACCTTC
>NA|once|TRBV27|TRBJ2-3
CASSLSALSTDTQYF
TGTGCCAGCAGTTTATCAGCCCTCAGCACAGATACGCAGTATTTT
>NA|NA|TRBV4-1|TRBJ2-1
CASMNSGNEQFF
TGCGCCAGCATGAACAGTGGCAATGAGCAGTTCTTC
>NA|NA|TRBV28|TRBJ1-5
CASSFRRYSNQPQHF
TGTGCCAGCAGTTTCAGGCGATATAGCAATCAGCCCCAGCATTTT
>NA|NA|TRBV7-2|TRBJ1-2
CASSSHRVYGYTF
TGTGCCAGCAGCTCCCACAGGGTCTATGGCTACACCTTC
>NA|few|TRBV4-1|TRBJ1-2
CASSQVGGSGYTF
TGCGCCAGCAGCCAAGTCGGGGGGTCTGGCTACACCTTC
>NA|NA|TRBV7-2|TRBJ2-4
CASSLGGLKNIQYF
TGTGCCAGCAGCTTAGGAGGTCTCAAGAACATTCAGTACTTC
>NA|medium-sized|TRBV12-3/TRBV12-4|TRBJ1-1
CASSSKGGTEAFF
TGTGCCAGCAGTTCCAAAGGGGGGACTGAAGCTTTCTTT
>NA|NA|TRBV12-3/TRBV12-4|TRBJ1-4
CASSLDSRSRATNEKLFF
TGTGCCAGCAGTTTAGATTCCAGGTCCCGTGCAACTAATGAAAAACTGTTTTTT
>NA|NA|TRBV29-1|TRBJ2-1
CSVEAHRPGDSYNEQFF
TGCAGCGTTGAGGCTCACCGGCCAGGGGACTCCTACAATGAGCAGTTCTTC
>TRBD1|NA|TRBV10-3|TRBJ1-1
CAITDRGRAEAFF
TGTGCCATCACAGACAGGGGGAGGGCTGAAGCTTTCTTT
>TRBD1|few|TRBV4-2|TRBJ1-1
CASTPSEDRVNTEAFF
TGTGCCAGCACCCCCAGCGAGGACAGGGTGAACACTGAAGCTTTCTTT
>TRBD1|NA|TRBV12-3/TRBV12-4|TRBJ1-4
CASSSGQGARKLFF
TGTGCCAGCAGTTCGGGGCAGGGGGCGCGAAAACTGTTTTTT
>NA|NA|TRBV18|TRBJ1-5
CASSRTNGVGNQPQHF
TGTGCCAGCTCACGCACCAATGGGGTGGGCAATCAGCCCCAGCATTTT
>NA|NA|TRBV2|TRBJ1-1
CASSRAENTEAFF
TGTGCCAGCAGTCGAGCCGAAAACACTGAAGCTTTCTTT
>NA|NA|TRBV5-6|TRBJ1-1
CASSLVGPNTEAFF
TGTGCCAGCAGCTTGGTGGGGCCTAACACTGAAGCTTTCTTT
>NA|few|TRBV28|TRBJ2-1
CASSSLDAFLGNEQFF
TGTGCCAGCAGTTCCTTGGACGCCTTTTTGGGGAATGAGCAGTTCTTC
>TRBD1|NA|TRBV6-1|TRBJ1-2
CASKRDRLYGYTF
TGTGCCAGCAAACGGGACAGGCTCTATGGCTACACCTTC
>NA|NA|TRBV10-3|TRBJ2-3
CAIRTGSTDTQYF
TGTGCCATCAGGACAGGATCTACAGATACGCAGTATTTT
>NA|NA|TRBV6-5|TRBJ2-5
CASTVQGGETQYF
TGTGCCAGCACGGTGCAGGGGGGAGAGACCCAGTACTTC
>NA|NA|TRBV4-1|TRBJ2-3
CASSPHPVENTQYF
TGCGCCAGCAGCCCTCATCCCGTGGAGAATACGCAGTATTTT